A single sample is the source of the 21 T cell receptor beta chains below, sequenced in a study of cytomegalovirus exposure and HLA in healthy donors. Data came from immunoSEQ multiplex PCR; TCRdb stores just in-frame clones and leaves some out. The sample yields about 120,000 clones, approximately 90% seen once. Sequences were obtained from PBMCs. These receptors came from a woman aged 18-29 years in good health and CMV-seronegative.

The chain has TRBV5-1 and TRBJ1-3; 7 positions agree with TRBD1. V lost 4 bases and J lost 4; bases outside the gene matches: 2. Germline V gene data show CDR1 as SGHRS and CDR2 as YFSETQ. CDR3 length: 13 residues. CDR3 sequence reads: CASSRGQGNTIYF. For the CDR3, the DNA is TGCGCCAGCAGCAGGGGGCAAGGAAACACCATATATTTT.

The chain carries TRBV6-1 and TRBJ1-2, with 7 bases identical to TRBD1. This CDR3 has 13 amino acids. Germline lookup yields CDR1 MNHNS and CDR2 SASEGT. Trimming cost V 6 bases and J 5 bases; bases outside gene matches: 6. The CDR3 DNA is TGTGCCAGCAGCCCCGACAGGGTGTATGGCTACACCTTC. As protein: CASSPDRVYGYTF.

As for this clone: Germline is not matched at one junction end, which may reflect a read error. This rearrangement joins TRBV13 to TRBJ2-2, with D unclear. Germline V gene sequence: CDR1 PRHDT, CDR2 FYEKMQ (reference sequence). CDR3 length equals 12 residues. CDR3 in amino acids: CASSRHTGELFF. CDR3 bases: TGTGCCAGCAGCAGACACACTGGGGAGCTGTTTTTT.

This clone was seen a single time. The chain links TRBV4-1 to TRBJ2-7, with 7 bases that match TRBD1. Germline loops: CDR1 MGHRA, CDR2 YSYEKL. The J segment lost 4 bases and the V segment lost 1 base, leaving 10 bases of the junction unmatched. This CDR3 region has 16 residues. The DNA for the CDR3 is TGCGCCAGCAGCCAAGGACAGGGCACGACAACTTACGAGCAGTACTTC. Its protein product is CASSQGQGTTTYEQYF.

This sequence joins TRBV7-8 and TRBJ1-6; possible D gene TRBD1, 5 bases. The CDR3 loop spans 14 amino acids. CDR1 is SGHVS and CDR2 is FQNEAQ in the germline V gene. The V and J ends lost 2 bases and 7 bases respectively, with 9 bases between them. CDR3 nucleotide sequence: TGTGCCAGCAGCTTACGGGAGGGGAATTCACCCCTCCACTTT. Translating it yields CASSLREGNSPLHF.

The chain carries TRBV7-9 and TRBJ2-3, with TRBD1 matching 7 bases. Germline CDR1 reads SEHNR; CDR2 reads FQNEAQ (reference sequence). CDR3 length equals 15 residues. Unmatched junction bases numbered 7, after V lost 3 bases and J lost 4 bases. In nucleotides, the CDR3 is TGTGCCAGCAGCTTGGGACAGATTGGGCCAGATACGCAGTATTTT. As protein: CASSLGQIGPDTQYF.

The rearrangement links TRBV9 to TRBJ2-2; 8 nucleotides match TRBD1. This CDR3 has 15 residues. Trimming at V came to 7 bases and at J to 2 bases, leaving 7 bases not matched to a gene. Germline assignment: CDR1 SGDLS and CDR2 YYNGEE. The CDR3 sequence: CASASGTGNTGELFF. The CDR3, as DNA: TGTGCCAGCGCCTCCGGGACAGGTAACACCGGGGAGCTGTTTTTT.

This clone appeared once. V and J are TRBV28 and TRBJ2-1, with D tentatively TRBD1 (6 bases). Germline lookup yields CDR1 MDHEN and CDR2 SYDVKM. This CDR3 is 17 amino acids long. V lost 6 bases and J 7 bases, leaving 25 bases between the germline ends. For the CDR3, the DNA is TGTGCCAGCAGCCCAATCGCGGACAGTCAGTTACTTAATGAGCAGTTCTTC. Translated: CASSPIADSQLLNEQFF.

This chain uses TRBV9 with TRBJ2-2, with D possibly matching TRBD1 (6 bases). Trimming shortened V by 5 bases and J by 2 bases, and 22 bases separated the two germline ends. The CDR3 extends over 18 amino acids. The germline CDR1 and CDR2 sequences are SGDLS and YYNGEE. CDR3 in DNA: TGTGCCAGCAGGACGGGGCCGGGACAAGACCTTAACACCGGGGAGCTGTTTTTT. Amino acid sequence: CASRTGPGQDLNTGELFF.

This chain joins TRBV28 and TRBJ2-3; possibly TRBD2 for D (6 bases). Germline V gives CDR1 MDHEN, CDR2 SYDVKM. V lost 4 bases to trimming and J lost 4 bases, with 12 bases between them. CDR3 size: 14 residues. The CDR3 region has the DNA TGTGCCAGCAGTTCCCCAGGAGGGGCAGATACGCAGTATTTT. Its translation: CASSSPGGADTQYF.

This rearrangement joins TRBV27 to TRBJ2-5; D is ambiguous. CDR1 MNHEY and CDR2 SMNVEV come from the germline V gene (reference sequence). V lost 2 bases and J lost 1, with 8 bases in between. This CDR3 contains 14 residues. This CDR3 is CASSLIRSQETQYF. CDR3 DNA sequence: TGTGCCAGCAGTTTAATCCGCAGCCAAGAGACCCAGTACTTC.

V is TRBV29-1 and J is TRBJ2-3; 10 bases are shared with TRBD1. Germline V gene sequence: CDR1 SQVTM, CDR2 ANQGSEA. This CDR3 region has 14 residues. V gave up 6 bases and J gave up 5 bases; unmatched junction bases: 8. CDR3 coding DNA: TGCAGCGTAGCGACAGGGGGCCGGGGAGATACGCAGTATTTT. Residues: CSVATGGRGDTQYF.

CDR3 protein: CASSLSPVQYSGNTIYF. As DNA, the CDR3 is TGTGCCAGCAGCTTGTCCCCCGTTCAGTACTCTGGAAACACCATATATTTT. V and J are TRBV5-4 and TRBJ1-3; D remains ambiguous. Germline loops: CDR1 SGHNT, CDR2 YYREEE (reference sequence). Trimming pared 1 base from V and 0 bases from J, leaving 14 bases between. The CDR3 totals 17 residues.

CDR3: CASSSASRGLTYGYTF. The DNA of the CDR3 is TGTGCCAGCAGTTCTGCATCCAGGGGGCTAACCTATGGCTACACCTTC. This chain joins TRBV28 and TRBJ1-2, with 8 bases matching TRBD1. The germline V gene encodes CDR1 MDHEN and CDR2 SYDVKM. The CDR3 loop spans 16 amino acids. After removal of 4 bases from V and 4 bases from J, the junction contained 11 bases not matched to a gene.

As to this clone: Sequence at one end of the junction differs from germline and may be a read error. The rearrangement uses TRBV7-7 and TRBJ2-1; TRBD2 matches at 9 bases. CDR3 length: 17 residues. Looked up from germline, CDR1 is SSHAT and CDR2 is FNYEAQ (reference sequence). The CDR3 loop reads CASSLGAGGGRYNEQFF. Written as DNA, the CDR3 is TGTGCTAGCAGCTTAGGAGCGGGAGGTGGGCGCTACAATGAGCAGTTCTTC.

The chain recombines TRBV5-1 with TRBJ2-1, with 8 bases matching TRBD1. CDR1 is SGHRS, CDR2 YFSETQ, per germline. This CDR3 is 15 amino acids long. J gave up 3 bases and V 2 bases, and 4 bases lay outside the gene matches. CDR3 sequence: CASSFTGGIYNEQFF. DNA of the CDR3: TGCGCCAGCAGCTTTACAGGGGGGATCTACAATGAGCAGTTCTTC.

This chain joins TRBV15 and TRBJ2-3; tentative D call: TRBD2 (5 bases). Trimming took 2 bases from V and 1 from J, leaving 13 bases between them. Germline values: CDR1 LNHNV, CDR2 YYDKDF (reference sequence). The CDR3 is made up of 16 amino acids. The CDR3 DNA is TGTGCCACCAGCAGATCCATAGGGAGAGGCACAGATACGCAGTATTTT. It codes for CATSRSIGRGTDTQYF. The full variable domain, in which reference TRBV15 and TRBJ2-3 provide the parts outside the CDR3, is DAMVIQNPRYQVTQFGKPVTLSCSQTLNHNVMYWYQQKSSQAPKLLFHYYDKDFNNEADTPDNFQSRRPNTSFCFLDIRSPGLGDTAMYLCATSRSIGRGTDTQYFGPGTRLTVL.

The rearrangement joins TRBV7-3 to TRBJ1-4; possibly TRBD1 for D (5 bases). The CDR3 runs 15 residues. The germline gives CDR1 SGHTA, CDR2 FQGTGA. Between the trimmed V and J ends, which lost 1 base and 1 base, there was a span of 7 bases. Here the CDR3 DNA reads TGTGCCAGCAGCTTAATGGGGGGAACTAATGAAAAACTGTTTTTT. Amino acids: CASSLMGGTNEKLFF.

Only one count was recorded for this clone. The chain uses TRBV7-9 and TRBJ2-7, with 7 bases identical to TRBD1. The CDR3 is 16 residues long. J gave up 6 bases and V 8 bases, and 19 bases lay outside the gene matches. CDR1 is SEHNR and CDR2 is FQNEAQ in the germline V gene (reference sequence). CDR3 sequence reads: CASGPSGQAKKGEQYF. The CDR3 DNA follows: TGTGCCAGCGGGCCGAGTGGACAGGCAAAAAAGGGCGAGCAGTACTTC.

The CDR3 here is CASSDTGYPGYGYTF. CDR3 nucleotides: TGTGCCAGCAGCGACACAGGGTACCCCGGCTATGGCTACACCTTC. The chain carries TRBV9 and TRBJ1-2; a weak D match, TRBD1 (6 bases). CDR3 size: 15 residues. V was cut by 3 bases and J by 4 bases, with 16 bases left in between. CDR1 and CDR2 from the germline V gene are SGDLS and YYNGEE.

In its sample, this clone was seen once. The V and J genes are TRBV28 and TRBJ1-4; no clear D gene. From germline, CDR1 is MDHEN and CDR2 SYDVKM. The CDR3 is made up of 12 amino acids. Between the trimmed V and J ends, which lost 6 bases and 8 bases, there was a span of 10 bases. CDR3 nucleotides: TGTGCCAGCAGGACCCACGGGGAAAAACTGTTTTTT. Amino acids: CASRTHGEKLFF.